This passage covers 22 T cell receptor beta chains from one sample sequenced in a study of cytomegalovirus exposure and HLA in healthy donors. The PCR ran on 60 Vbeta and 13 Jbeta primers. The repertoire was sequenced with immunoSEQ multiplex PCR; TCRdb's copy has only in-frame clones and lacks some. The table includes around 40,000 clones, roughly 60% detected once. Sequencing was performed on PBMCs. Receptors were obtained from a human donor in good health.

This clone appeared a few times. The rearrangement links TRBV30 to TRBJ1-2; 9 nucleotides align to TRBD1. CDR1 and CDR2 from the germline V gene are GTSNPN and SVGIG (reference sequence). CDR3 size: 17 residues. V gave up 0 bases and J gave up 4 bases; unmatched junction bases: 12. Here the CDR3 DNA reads TGTGCCTGGAGTGTCTACGGGACAGGGCCGATTGGCTATGGCTACACCTTC. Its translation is CAWSVYGTGPIGYGYTF. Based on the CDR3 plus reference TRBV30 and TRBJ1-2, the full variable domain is SQTIHQWPATLVQPVGSPLSLECTVEGTSNPNLYWYRQAAGRGLQLLFYSVGIGQISSEVPQNLSASRPQDRQFILSSKKLLLSDSGFYLCAWSVYGTGPIGYGYTFGSGTRLTVV.

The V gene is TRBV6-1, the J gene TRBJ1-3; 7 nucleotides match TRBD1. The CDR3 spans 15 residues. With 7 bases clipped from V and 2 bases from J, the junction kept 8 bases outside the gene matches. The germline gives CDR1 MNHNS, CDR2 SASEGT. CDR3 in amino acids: CASTEEGAPGNTIYF. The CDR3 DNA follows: TGTGCCAGCACCGAGGAGGGGGCGCCTGGAAACACCATATATTTT.

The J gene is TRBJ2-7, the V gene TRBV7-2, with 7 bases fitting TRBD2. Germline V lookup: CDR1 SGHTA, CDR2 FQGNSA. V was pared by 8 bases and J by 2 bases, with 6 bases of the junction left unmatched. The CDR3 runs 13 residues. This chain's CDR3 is CASGQAGPYEQYF. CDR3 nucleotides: TGTGCCAGCGGACAAGCGGGGCCCTACGAGCAGTACTTC.

The CDR3 coding sequence is TGCGCCAGCAGCTTGGGACTTCAGGGGGCGTTTGAGGGCACAGATACGCAGTATTTT. It yields the protein CASSLGLQGAFEGTDTQYF. The rearrangement links TRBV5-1 to TRBJ2-3, with 8 bases that match TRBD1. This CDR3 has 19 amino acids. Trimming removed 0 bases from V and 1 base from J; junction bases left unmatched: 13. Germline V gene sequence: CDR1 SGHRS, CDR2 YFSETQ. Full variable domain (outside the CDR3, taken from reference TRBV5-1 and TRBJ2-3): KAGVTQTPRYLIKTRGQQVTLSCSPISGHRSVSWYQQTPGQGLQFLFEYFSETQRNKGNFPGRFSGRQFSNSRSEMNVSTLELGDSALYLCASSLGLQGAFEGTDTQYFGPGTRLTVL.

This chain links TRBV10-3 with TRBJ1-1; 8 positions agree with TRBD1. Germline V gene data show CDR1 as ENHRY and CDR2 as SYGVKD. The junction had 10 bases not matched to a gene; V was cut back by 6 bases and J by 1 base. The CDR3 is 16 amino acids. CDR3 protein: CAIRMDRAGGNTEAFF. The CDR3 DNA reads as TGTGCCATCAGAATGGACAGGGCTGGCGGGAACACTGAAGCTTTCTTT.

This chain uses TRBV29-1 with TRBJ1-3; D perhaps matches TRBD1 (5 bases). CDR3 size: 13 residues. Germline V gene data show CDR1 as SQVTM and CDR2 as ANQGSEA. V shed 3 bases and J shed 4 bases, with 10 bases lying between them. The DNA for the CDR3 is TGCAGCGTTGAGATGACAGTAGGAAACACCATATATTTT. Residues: CSVEMTVGNTIYF. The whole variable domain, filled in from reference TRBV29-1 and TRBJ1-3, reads SAVISQKPSRDICQRGTSLTIQCQVDSQVTMMFWYRQQPGQSLTLIATANQGSEATYESGFVIDKFPISRPNLTFSTLTVSNMSPEDSSIYLCSVEMTVGNTIYFGEGSWLTVV.

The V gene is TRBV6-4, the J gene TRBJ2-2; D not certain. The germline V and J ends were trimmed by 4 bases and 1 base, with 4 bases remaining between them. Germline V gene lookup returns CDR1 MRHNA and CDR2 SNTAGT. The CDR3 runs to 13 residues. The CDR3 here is CASSAGNTGELFF. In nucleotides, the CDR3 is TGTGCCAGCAGTGCCGGGAACACCGGGGAGCTGTTTTTT.

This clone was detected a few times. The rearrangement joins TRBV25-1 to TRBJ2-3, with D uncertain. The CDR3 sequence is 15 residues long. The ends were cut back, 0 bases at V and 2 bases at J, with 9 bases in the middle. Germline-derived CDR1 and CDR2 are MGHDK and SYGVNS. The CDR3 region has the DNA TGTGCCAGCAGTGAATATGGCCAAGTCACAGATACGCAGTATTTT. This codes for CASSEYGQVTDTQYF.

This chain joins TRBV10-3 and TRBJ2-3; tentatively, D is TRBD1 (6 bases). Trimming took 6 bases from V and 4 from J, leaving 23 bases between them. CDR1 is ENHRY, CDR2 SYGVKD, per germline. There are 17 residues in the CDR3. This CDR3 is CAIRSGQWGTTADTQYF. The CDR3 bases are TGTGCCATCAGATCGGGACAATGGGGAACAACGGCAGATACGCAGTATTTT.

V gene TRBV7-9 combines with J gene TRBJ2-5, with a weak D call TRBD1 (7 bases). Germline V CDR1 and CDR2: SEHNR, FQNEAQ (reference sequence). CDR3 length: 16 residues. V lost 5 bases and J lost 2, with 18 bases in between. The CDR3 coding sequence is TGTGCCAGCAGCCACCTCGGGGCGGGACAGCAAGAGACCCAGTACTTC. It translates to CASSHLGAGQQETQYF.

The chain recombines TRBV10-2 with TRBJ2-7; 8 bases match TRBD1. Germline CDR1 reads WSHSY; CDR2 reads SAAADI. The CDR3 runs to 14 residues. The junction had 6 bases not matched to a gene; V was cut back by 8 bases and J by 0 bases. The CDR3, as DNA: TGCGCCAGCGGATGGACAGGGAGCTCCTACGAGCAGTACTTC. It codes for CASGWTGSSYEQYF.

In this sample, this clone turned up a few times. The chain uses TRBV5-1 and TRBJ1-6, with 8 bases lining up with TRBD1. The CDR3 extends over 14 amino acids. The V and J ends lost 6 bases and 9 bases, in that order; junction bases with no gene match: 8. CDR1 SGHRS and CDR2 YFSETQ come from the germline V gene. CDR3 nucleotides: TGCGCCAGCAAGGCCGGGACAGGACTTTCACCCCTCCACTTT. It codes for CASKAGTGLSPLHF.

CDR3 region: CASEIAGGFNEQYF. The CDR3 DNA is TGCGCCAGCGAAATAGCGGGGGGTTTCAACGAGCAGTACTTC. The rearrangement links TRBV5-1 to TRBJ2-7; 10 positions match TRBD2. Germline CDR1 is SGHRS and CDR2 is YFSETQ. Losses at the gene ends were 7 bases for V and 5 bases for J; bases not matched to a gene: 9. The CDR3 runs to 14 residues.

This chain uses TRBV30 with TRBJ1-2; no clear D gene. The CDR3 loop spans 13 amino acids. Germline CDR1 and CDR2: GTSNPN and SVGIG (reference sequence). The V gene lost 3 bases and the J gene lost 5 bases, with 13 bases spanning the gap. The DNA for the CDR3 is TGTGCCTGGAGCTCAATCGACACTTATGGCTACACCTTC. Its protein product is CAWSSIDTYGYTF.

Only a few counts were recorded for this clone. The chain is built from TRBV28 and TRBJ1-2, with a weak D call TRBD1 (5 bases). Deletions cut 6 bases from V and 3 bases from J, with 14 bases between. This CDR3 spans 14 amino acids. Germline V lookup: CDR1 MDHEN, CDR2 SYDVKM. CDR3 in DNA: TGTGCCAGCAGCCCCGCGGGGGTTGACTATGGCTACACCTTC. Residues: CASSPAGVDYGYTF.

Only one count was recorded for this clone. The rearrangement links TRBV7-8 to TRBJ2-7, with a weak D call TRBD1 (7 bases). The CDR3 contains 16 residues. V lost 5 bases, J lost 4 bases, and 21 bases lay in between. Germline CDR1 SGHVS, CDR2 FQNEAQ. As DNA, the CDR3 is TGTGCCAGCAGCCTCAGGCGGGCAGGGGGGTTATACGAGCAGTACTTC. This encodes CASSLRRAGGLYEQYF.

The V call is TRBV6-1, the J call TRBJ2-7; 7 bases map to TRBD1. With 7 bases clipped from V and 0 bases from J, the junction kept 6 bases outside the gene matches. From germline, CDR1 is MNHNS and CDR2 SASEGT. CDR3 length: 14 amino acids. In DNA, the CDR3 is TGTGCCAGCAAAGCCGGACAGGCCTCCTACGAGCAGTACTTC. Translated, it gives CASKAGQASYEQYF.

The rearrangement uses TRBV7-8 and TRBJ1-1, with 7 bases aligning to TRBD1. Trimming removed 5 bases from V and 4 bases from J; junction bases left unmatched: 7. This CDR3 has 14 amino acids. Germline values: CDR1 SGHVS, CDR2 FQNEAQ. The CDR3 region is CASSPHRGRTEAFF. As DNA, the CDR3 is TGTGCCAGCAGCCCGCACAGGGGTCGCACTGAAGCTTTCTTT.

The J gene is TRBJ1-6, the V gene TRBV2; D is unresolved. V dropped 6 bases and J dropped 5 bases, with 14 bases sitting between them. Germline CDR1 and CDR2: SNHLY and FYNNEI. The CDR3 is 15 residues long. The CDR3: CASRGWTGDNSPLHF. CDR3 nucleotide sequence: TGTGCCAGCAGGGGGTGGACGGGAGATAATTCACCCCTCCACTTT.

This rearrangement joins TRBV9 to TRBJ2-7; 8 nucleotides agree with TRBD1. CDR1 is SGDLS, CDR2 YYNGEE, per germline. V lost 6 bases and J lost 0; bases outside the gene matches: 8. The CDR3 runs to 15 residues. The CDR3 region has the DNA TGTGCCAGCACCACGCCCCAGGGGGCCTCCTACGAGCAGTACTTC. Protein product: CASTTPQGASYEQYF.

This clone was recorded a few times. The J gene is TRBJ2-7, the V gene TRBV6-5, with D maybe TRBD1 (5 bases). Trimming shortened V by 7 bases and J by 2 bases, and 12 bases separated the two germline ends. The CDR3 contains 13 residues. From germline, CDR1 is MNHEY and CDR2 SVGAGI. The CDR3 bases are TGTGCCAGCAAGGGGATCACCCCCTACGAGCAGTACTTC. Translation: CASKGITPYEQYF.

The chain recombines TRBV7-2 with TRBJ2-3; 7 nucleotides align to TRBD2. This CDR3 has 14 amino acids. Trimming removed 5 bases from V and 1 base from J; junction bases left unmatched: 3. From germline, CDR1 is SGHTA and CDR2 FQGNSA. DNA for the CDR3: TGTGCCAGCAGCCGGACTAGTCGCACAGATACGCAGTATTTT. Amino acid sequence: CASSRTSRTDTQYF.